The sequence of this TCR beta chain was determined in a study of read filtering for tumor transcriptome and immune sequencing. The library was built from approximately 400 ng RNA with molecular barcoded adaptors for alpha/delta and beta/gamma chains. TCRdb processed the reads anew with MiXCR; each CDR3 protein has one entry. This sample has 40,000 to 55,000 distinct CDR3 sequences; roughly 19% occur once, and the top ten carry about 16%. The sample holds many counts of this clonotype. This may be a read error: a much more frequent sequence differs by one nucleotide. The receptor was derived from a donor at least 40 years old with multiple myeloma. Sequenced sample: a population of CD138-negative cells sorted from bone marrow.

CDR3 protein: CACSPGERNDEQFF. The CDR3 bases are TGTGCCTGCTCACCCGGAGAAAGGAACGATGAGCAGTTCTTC. The chain employs TRBV18 and TRBJ2-1; D uncertain. The CDR3 is 14 residues long. CDR1 is KGHSH and CDR2 is LQKENI in the germline V gene.